Each of the 31 T cell receptor beta chains below was sequenced from the same sample in a study of blood T cell repertoires in COVID-19. TCRdb keeps only in-frame clones here, not all; method: immunoSEQ multiplex PCR. The data show 150,000 to 200,000 clones, 90% seen once. Sequencing was done on a sample of peripheral blood. These receptors all stem from a man in his sixties with active or convalescent COVID-19.

The chain has TRBV7-9 and TRBJ1-5; D possibly corresponds to TRBD1 (5 bases). Germline V gene data show CDR1 as SEHNR and CDR2 as FQNEAQ (reference sequence). This CDR3 spans 17 amino acids. Trimming pared 5 bases from V and 2 bases from J, leaving 19 bases between. CDR3 coding DNA: TGTGCCAGCAGCGACCCTCGCGGGGGAGAGGGCAATCAGCCCCAGCATTTT. Encoded protein: CASSDPRGGEGNQPQHF.

The chain links TRBV2 to TRBJ1-6, with a tentative D call TRBD1 (5 bases). CDR1 and CDR2 (germline): SNHLY, FYNNEI. This CDR3 is 16 amino acids long. The germline V and J ends were trimmed by 5 bases and 5 bases, with 16 bases remaining between them. The CDR3 DNA sequence: TGTGCCAGCAGTCCTCCGGGGGGGAAGGATAATTCACCCCTCCACTTT. Its translation: CASSPPGGKDNSPLHF.

The V and J genes are TRBV9 and TRBJ2-3, with D possibly matching TRBD1 (6 bases). The CDR3 extends over 15 amino acids. V lost 3 bases to trimming and J lost 3 bases, with 14 bases between them. From germline, CDR1 is SGDLS and CDR2 YYNGEE. The CDR3 reads CASSAAGARTDTQYF. CDR3 nucleotide sequence: TGTGCCAGCAGCGCCGCAGGGGCTCGGACAGATACGCAGTATTTT.

V is TRBV7-8 and J is TRBJ2-7; 10 bases are shared with TRBD1. The V gene's germline CDR1 is SGHVS and CDR2 FQNEAQ. The J segment lost 6 bases and the V segment lost 1 base, leaving 6 bases of the junction unmatched. The CDR3 has 15 residues. CDR3 bases: TGTGCCAGCAGCTTAGGTTCTAGGACAGGGGGCGAGCAGTACTTC. Residues: CASSLGSRTGGEQYF.

The chain uses TRBV2 and TRBJ1-1, with D uncertain. The V and J ends lost 4 bases and 0 bases respectively, with 9 bases between them. Germline loops: CDR1 SNHLY, CDR2 FYNNEI. The CDR3 has 14 amino acids. The CDR3 region is CASSVTRVNTEAFF. Written as DNA, the CDR3 is TGTGCCAGCAGTGTAACTCGAGTGAACACTGAAGCTTTCTTT.

The chain carries TRBV19 and TRBJ1-1, with D tentatively TRBD1 (6 bases). The V end lost 5 bases, the J end lost 10 bases, and 17 bases lay between the germline ends. Per the germline V gene, CDR1 is LNHDA and CDR2 is SQIVND (reference sequence). The CDR3 is 13 amino acids. The CDR3 reads CASSATGGSGAFF. Written as DNA, the CDR3 is TGTGCCAGTAGTGCGACAGGCGGGAGTGGAGCTTTCTTT.

The genes are TRBV19 and TRBJ1-2; D not resolved. The CDR3 length is 13 residues. The V gene's germline CDR1 is LNHDA and CDR2 SQIVND (reference sequence). The V gene lost 6 bases and the J gene lost 2 bases, with 10 bases spanning the gap. The CDR3 nucleotides read TGTGCCAGTAGCCCTAGTGGAAACTATGGCTACACCTTC. Translated: CASSPSGNYGYTF.

This clone was counted a few times. The chain links TRBV5-1 to TRBJ2-2; TRBD1 matches 9 bases. The CDR3 loop spans 16 amino acids. With 1 base clipped from V and 6 bases from J, the junction kept 7 bases outside the gene matches. Germline lookup yields CDR1 SGHRS and CDR2 YFSETQ. The CDR3 DNA is TGCGCCAGCAGCTTGCTTTGGACAGGGGACCCCGGGGAGCTGTTTTTT. Translation: CASSLLWTGDPGELFF.

The chain carries TRBV6-5 and TRBJ1-1, with 7 bases identical to TRBD1. The germline CDR1 and CDR2 sequences are MNHEY and SVGAGI. The CDR3 runs to 13 residues. V was pared by 2 bases and J by 4 bases, with 1 base of the junction left unmatched. CDR3 protein: CASSYRGLTEAFF. CDR3 nucleotides: TGTGCCAGCAGTTACAGGGGGCTCACTGAAGCTTTCTTT.

This rearrangement joins TRBV21-1 to TRBJ1-4. TRBV21-1 is marked as a pseudogene. CDR3 length: 16 amino acids. The CDR3 bases are TGTGCCAGCAGCAAAAGGGGCGGGACGACTAATGAAAAACTGTTTTTT. This translates into CASSKRGGTTNEKLFF.

In its sample, this clone was seen once. The gene calls are TRBV29-1 and TRBJ1-2; D perhaps matches TRBD1 (6 bases). The CDR3 covers 12 residues. CDR1 and CDR2 (germline): SQVTM, ANQGSEA. Trimming left V 4 bases short and J 4 bases short, with 10 bases between. CDR3: CSVGATGYGYTF. CDR3 coding DNA: TGCAGCGTTGGGGCGACAGGCTATGGCTACACCTTC.

The V call is TRBV6-1, the J call TRBJ1-1; D call uncertain. Germline CDR1 is MNHNS and CDR2 is SASEGT. CDR3 length: 15 amino acids. Trimming pared 0 bases from V and 3 bases from J, leaving 11 bases between. The CDR3 is CASSEASTGYTEAFF. The CDR3 bases are TGTGCCAGCAGTGAAGCGAGTACGGGGTACACTGAAGCTTTCTTT.

The rearrangement uses TRBV2 and TRBJ1-2; 9 bases match TRBD1. The CDR3 is made up of 15 amino acids. Germline trimming cut 6 bases from V and 6 bases from J; bases unmatched to any gene: 11. The germline CDR1 and CDR2 sequences are SNHLY and FYNNEI. The DNA of the CDR3 is TGTGCCAGCAGCTTAAACCGGGACAGGGTTGATGGCTACACCTTC. Its translation is CASSLNRDRVDGYTF.

The chain uses TRBV18 and TRBJ2-7; D gene uncertain. The V and J ends lost 0 bases and 2 bases respectively, with 5 bases between them. This CDR3 has 13 residues. Germline V lookup: CDR1 KGHSH, CDR2 LQKENI. The chain's CDR3 is CASSPPSTYEQYF. Here the CDR3 DNA reads TGTGCCAGCTCACCACCGAGCACCTACGAGCAGTACTTC.

This clone was observed a single time. The chain links TRBV12-3 or TRBV12-4 to TRBJ1-1; 7 nucleotides agree with TRBD1. CDR3 length equals 13 residues. The junction had 5 bases not matched to a gene; V was cut back by 7 bases and J by 3 bases. The CDR3 spells CASTRQGYTEAFF. The CDR3, as DNA: TGTGCCAGCACCCGACAGGGTTACACTGAAGCTTTCTTT.

This clone was observed once. This chain links TRBV7-2 with TRBJ2-7; D perhaps matches TRBD2 (6 bases). Germline V gene data show CDR1 as SGHTA and CDR2 as FQGNSA. Trimming cost V 1 base and J 4 bases, with 14 bases left between them. The CDR3 length is 15 residues. CDR3 amino acids: CASSLGLGQPYEQYF. The DNA of the CDR3 is TGTGCCAGCAGCTTAGGACTAGGCCAACCTTACGAGCAGTACTTC. The full variable domain, rest sourced from reference TRBV7-2 and TRBJ2-7, is GAGVSQSPSNKVTEKGKDVELRCDPISGHTALYWYRQSLGQGLEFLIYFQGNSAPDKSGLPSDRFSAERTGGSVSTLTIQRTQQEDSAVYLCASSLGLGQPYEQYFGPGTRLTVT.

The rearrangement links TRBV11-2 to TRBJ2-3; the match to TRBD2 covers 13 bases. V shed 5 bases and J 6 bases; nucleotides not matched to a gene: 8. This CDR3 has 16 residues. Germline assignment: CDR1 SGHAT and CDR2 FQNNGV. CDR3 in DNA: TGTGCCAGCAGCCAAACTAGCGGGGGGGCGTCTGATACGCAGTATTTT. It translates to CASSQTSGGASDTQYF.

This clone was seen a few times. The chain couples TRBV5-5 to TRBJ2-7; D perhaps matches TRBD1 (6 bases). Trimming left V 4 bases short and J 3 bases short, with 11 bases between. From germline, CDR1 is SGHKS and CDR2 YYEKEE (reference sequence). The CDR3 covers 13 residues. In DNA, the CDR3 is TGTGCCAGCAGCGGACAGCCTAACTACGAGCAGTACTTC. This gives the protein CASSGQPNYEQYF.

As for this clone: Other DNA variants within this sample encode the same CDR3. The chain recombines TRBV6-5 with TRBJ1-5; a possible D gene is TRBD1 (6 bases). This CDR3 has 13 residues. Trimming left V 6 bases short and J 2 bases short, with 8 bases between. The V gene's germline CDR1 is MNHEY and CDR2 SVGAGI. The CDR3 reads CASSRQGNQPQHF. In DNA form, the CDR3 reads TGTGCCAGCAGCCGACAGGGCAATCAGCCCCAGCATTTT.

This chain joins TRBV5-1 and TRBJ1-2, with 10 positions matching TRBD1. V shed 3 bases and J 8 bases; nucleotides not matched to a gene: 13. The V gene's germline CDR1 is SGHRS and CDR2 YFSETQ. This CDR3 is 16 amino acids long. The DNA for the CDR3 is TGCGCCAGCAGCTCGGACTCCGGGACAGGGGCTAGGGGCTACACCTTC. It is translated as CASSSDSGTGARGYTF.

The CDR3: CASSPSLGPTNYGYTF. Written as DNA, the CDR3 is TGTGCCAGCTCACCATCGCTGGGGCCCACTAACTATGGCTACACCTTC. This chain links TRBV18 with TRBJ1-2; tentative D call: TRBD1 (5 bases). This CDR3 has 16 amino acids. CDR1 and CDR2 (germline): KGHSH, LQKENI. V shed 2 bases and J shed 0 bases, with 13 bases lying between them.

The chain recombines TRBV5-4 with TRBJ2-2; D is possibly TRBD2 (6 bases). The germline gives CDR1 SGHNT, CDR2 YYREEE (reference sequence). This CDR3 contains 13 residues. V lost 10 bases and J 5 bases, leaving 15 bases between the germline ends. CDR3 loop: CAAARLVTGELFF. Written as DNA, the CDR3 is TGTGCCGCTGCGCGACTAGTTACCGGGGAGCTGTTTTTT.

The genes are TRBV10-3 and TRBJ1-2; 7 nucleotides align to TRBD1. Germline loops: CDR1 ENHRY, CDR2 SYGVKD. The J segment lost 2 bases and the V segment lost 6 bases, leaving 3 bases of the junction unmatched. This CDR3 is 13 amino acids long. CDR3 nucleotide sequence: TGTGCCATCAGGGTACAGGGGAACTATGGCTACACCTTC. Translated: CAIRVQGNYGYTF.

CDR3 sequence: CASFGGTLDPGELFF. The CDR3 DNA follows: TGTGCCAGCTTCGGGGGGACCCTGGACCCCGGGGAGCTGTTTTTT. The chain carries TRBV7-2 and TRBJ2-2; 7 nucleotides line up with TRBD2. After removal of 8 bases from V and 6 bases from J, the junction contained 12 bases not matched to a gene. The V gene's germline CDR1 is SGHTA and CDR2 FQGNSA. CDR3 length: 15 residues.

In DNA form, the CDR3 reads TGTGCCAGCAGCCTATCCGGAGCTAGCTACGAGCAGTACTTC. It translates to CASSLSGASYEQYF. V and J are TRBV7-2 and TRBJ2-7, with D unresolved. Germline V CDR1 and CDR2: SGHTA, FQGNSA. Trimming took off 5 bases at V and 3 bases at J, with 14 bases between the two ends. This CDR3 is 14 amino acids long.

This sequence joins TRBV10-3 and TRBJ1-5; TRBD1 matches 9 bases. This CDR3 contains 15 residues. Germline V gene lookup returns CDR1 ENHRY and CDR2 SYGVKD. Germline trimming cut 3 bases from V and 5 bases from J; bases unmatched to any gene: 5. The CDR3 protein is CAISEKQGAYQPQHF. The CDR3, as DNA: TGTGCCATCAGTGAAAAACAGGGGGCGTATCAGCCCCAGCATTTT.

The rearrangement uses TRBV6-5 and TRBJ1-2; 8 bases are a match to TRBD1. The CDR3 has 15 amino acids. Germline CDR1 and CDR2: MNHEY and SVGAGI. Trimming cost V 1 base and J 4 bases; bases outside gene matches: 5. The CDR3 loop is CASSYYFQGAYGYTF. The CDR3 DNA sequence: TGTGCCAGCAGTTACTATTTCCAGGGGGCCTATGGCTACACCTTC.

This chain joins TRBV5-4 and TRBJ1-1; TRBD1 agrees at 10 bases. Germline values: CDR1 SGHNT, CDR2 YYREEE (reference sequence). This CDR3 contains 15 residues. With 4 bases clipped from V and 1 base from J, the junction kept 4 bases outside the gene matches. The CDR3, as DNA: TGTGCCAGCAGCCGACAGGGGGCTAGGAACACTGAAGCTTTCTTT. Residues: CASSRQGARNTEAFF.

The V call is TRBV19, the J call TRBJ2-5, with 12 bases that match TRBD2. The CDR3 is 13 residues long. CDR1 is LNHDA, CDR2 SQIVND, per germline (reference sequence). V gave up 6 bases and J gave up 4 bases; unmatched junction bases: 0. The CDR3 sequence is CASRGLAGETQYF. The CDR3 region has the DNA TGTGCCAGTAGGGGACTAGCGGGAGAGACCCAGTACTTC. The complete variable domain, with remaining parts taken from reference TRBV19 and TRBJ2-5, reads DGGITQSPKYLFRKEGQNVTLSCEQNLNHDAMYWYRQDPGQGLRLIYYSQIVNDFQKGDIAEGYSVSREKKESFPLTVTSAQKNPTAFYLCASRGLAGETQYFGPGTRLLVL.

V usage is TRBV18 and J usage is TRBJ2-1; 8 bases agree with TRBD1. The CDR3 loop spans 15 amino acids. Germline V gene sequence: CDR1 KGHSH, CDR2 LQKENI. V lost 3 bases and J lost 4; bases outside the gene matches: 5. CDR3 DNA sequence: TGTGCCAGCTCACCCGTAGGACAGGGATACAATGAGCAGTTCTTC. Translation gives CASSPVGQGYNEQFF.

This sequence joins TRBV21-1 and TRBJ1-6; the D call TRBD1 from the table was never checked on the DNA. TRBV21-1 corresponds to a pseudogene. This CDR3 has 17 amino acids. The CDR3 spells CASETCRGQLYNSPLHF. The CDR3 DNA reads as TGTGCCAGCGAAACGTGTAGGGGCCAATTATATAATTCACCCCTCCACTTT.